This is a list of T cell receptor beta chains from one sample in a study of T-cell memory formation after mild COVID-19. Via MiXCR, TCRdb re-called the 5' RACE reads, giving one row per CDR3 protein. The table lists hundreds of thousands of distinct CDR3 sequences, around 15% of them singletons. The sequenced sample consisted of PBMCs or a T cell subset sorted from them (not recorded which). These receptors came from a man aged 18 to 30 who had mild COVID-19 (a few samples of this study predate the infection). Cell type and time point are not known. CDR3s include the opening cysteine and the closing phenylalanine or tryptophan. A D gene is named only where the DNA matches it firmly. Only some rows state a clone size, as once, few, many or a class for expanded clones.

v_gene	j_gene	abundance	d_gene	CDR3aa	CDR3nt
TRBV29-1	TRBJ2-7	.	.	CSTQTGGTYEQYF	TGCAGCACCCAGACAGGCGGGACCTACGAGCAGTACTTC
TRBV11-2	TRBJ2-3	.	.	CASSLLPGQITDTQYF	TGTGCCAGCAGCTTACTTCCGGGACAAATCACAGATACGCAGTATTTT
TRBV20-1	TRBJ2-4	few	.	CSAPGRAKNIQYF	TGCAGTGCTCCCGGTCGAGCCAAAAACATTCAGTACTTC
TRBV7-2	TRBJ1-6	.	.	CASSHGRDNSPLHF	TGTGCCAGCAGCCACGGACGGGATAATTCACCCCTCCACTTT
TRBV9	TRBJ2-3	.	TRBD2	CASSVGLASGGTDTQYF	TGTGCCAGCAGCGTAGGTCTAGCTAGCGGGGGCACAGATACGCAGTATTTT
TRBV12-3/TRBV12-4	TRBJ1-5	.	TRBD1	CASSRTGPVPWPQHF	TGTGCCAGCAGTCGGACAGGGCCCGTTCCGTGGCCCCAGCATTTT
TRBV7-2	TRBJ1-1	few	.	CASSQQISAASAFF	TGTGCCAGCAGCCAACAGATTTCCGCGGCTTCCGCTTTCTTT
TRBV5-1	TRBJ2-2	few	TRBD2	CASSLSGGNTGELFF	TGCGCCAGCAGCTTGAGCGGGGGGAACACCGGGGAGCTGTTTTTT
TRBV5-6	TRBJ1-6	.	TRBD1	CASSSWDRGDSPLHF	TGTGCCAGCAGCTCCTGGGACAGGGGAGATTCACCCCTCCACTTT
TRBV2	TRBJ1-2	few	.	CASSERPSGYTF	TGTGCCAGCAGTGAACGCCCCTCTGGCTACACCTTC
TRBV7-6	TRBJ1-6	.	.	CASSVDYNSPLHF	TGTGCCAGCAGCGTAGACTATAATTCACCCCTCCACTTT
TRBV20-1	TRBJ1-5	.	TRBD1	CSARQGDQPQHF	TGCAGTGCGAGACAGGGGGATCAGCCCCAGCATTTT
TRBV6-5	TRBJ1-2	few	.	CASKSGPPGYTF	TGTGCCAGCAAGTCTGGACCGCCCGGCTACACCTTC
TRBV4-1	TRBJ1-4	.	.	CASSQEGGLFF	TGCGCCAGCAGCCAAGAAGGGGGACTGTTTTTT
TRBV18	TRBJ1-4	.	.	CASSPRGGDEKLFF	TGTGCCAGCTCACCACGGGGCGGGGATGAAAAACTGTTTTTT
TRBV5-4	TRBJ2-5	many	.	CASSGPQGPQETQYF	TGTGCCAGCAGCGGCCCACAGGGCCCCCAAGAGACCCAGTACTTC
TRBV20-1	TRBJ2-1	few	.	CSATRGRFDEQFF	TGCAGTGCCACTAGAGGTCGTTTCGATGAGCAGTTCTTC
TRBV5-5	TRBJ1-4	.	.	CASSYQTATNEKLFF	TGTGCCAGCAGCTATCAGACCGCAACTAATGAAAAACTGTTTTTT
TRBV4-1	TRBJ1-4	few	.	CASSQGPYEKLFF	TGCGCCAGCAGTCAGGGCCCCTACGAAAAACTGTTTTTT
TRBV12-3/TRBV12-4	TRBJ2-5	.	.	CASSRGGETQYF	TGTGCCAGCAGTAGGGGGGGGGAGACCCAGTACTTC
TRBV25-1	TRBJ2-1	.	.	CASSDIGDGYNEQFF	TGTGCCAGCAGTGATATAGGGGACGGCTACAATGAGCAGTTCTTC
TRBV29-1	TRBJ2-3	.	.	CSTIRGSSTDTQYF	TGCAGCACCATCCGGGGATCTAGCACAGATACGCAGTATTTT
TRBV6-6	TRBJ1-2	few	TRBD1	CASSLQGDYGYTF	TGTGCCAGCAGCCTACAGGGGGACTATGGCTACACCTTC
TRBV10-3	TRBJ2-3	few	TRBD2	CAISPGGLPGSTDTQYF	TGTGCCATCAGCCCGGGGGGGTTGCCCGGAAGCACAGATACGCAGTATTTT
TRBV4-2	TRBJ2-4	few	.	CASSPGGDYENIQYF	TGTGCCAGCAGCCCCGGGGGAGACTACGAAAACATTCAGTACTTC
TRBV12-3/TRBV12-4	TRBJ2-3	few	.	CASSQDWTGTDTQYF	TGTGCCAGCAGTCAAGACTGGACGGGCACAGATACGCAGTATTTT
TRBV5-1	TRBJ2-3	many	TRBD2	CASGTSGTDTQYF	TGCGCCAGCGGGACTAGCGGCACAGATACGCAGTATTTT
TRBV24-1	TRBJ2-3	.	TRBD1	CATSDLRGTGDTDTQYF	TGTGCCACCAGTGACCTTAGAGGGACAGGGGACACAGATACGCAGTATTTT
TRBV20-1	TRBJ2-5	many	.	CSARGLWHQETQYF	TGCAGTGCTCGGGGGCTATGGCACCAAGAGACCCAGTACTTC
TRBV9	TRBJ2-3	.	.	CASSQPQGTDTQYF	TGTGCCAGCAGCCAACCCCAGGGCACAGATACGCAGTATTTT
TRBV2	TRBJ2-3	many	TRBD2	CASSDERGPGDTQYF	TGTGCCAGCAGTGACGAGCGGGGGCCCGGGGATACGCAGTATTTT
TRBV5-5	TRBJ2-6	few	.	CASSLAPGRTSGANVLTF	TGTGCCAGCAGCTTGGCCCCCGGACGGACCTCTGGGGCCAACGTCCTGACTTTC
TRBV20-1	TRBJ2-7	few	TRBD1	CSARPTGTYEQYF	TGCAGTGCTAGACCGACAGGGACCTACGAGCAGTACTTC
TRBV27	TRBJ1-6	.	TRBD1	CATKDQDRADSPLHF	TGTGCCACCAAGGACCAGGACAGGGCCGATTCACCCCTCCACTTT
TRBV3-1	TRBJ1-1	.	TRBD1	CASSRDRGGTEAFF	TGTGCCAGCAGCCGAGACAGGGGAGGCACTGAAGCTTTCTTT
TRBV30	TRBJ2-1	few	.	CAWSSQGSFGEQFF	TGTGCCTGGAGTAGTCAGGGCTCCTTCGGTGAGCAGTTCTTC
TRBV5-5	TRBJ2-1	.	.	CASSLGQPEFF	TGTGCCAGCAGCTTGGGACAGCCTGAGTTCTTC
TRBV18	TRBJ2-3	.	TRBD2	CASSPRLAGSTDTQYF	TGTGCCAGCTCACCACGACTAGCGGGGTCAACAGATACGCAGTATTTT
TRBV4-1	TRBJ1-1	few	.	CASSQESEVYAEAFF	TGCGCCAGCAGCCAAGAATCAGAGGTTTACGCTGAAGCTTTCTTT
TRBV5-1	TRBJ1-2	.	.	CASSLGGSAGLLYGYTF	TGCGCCAGCAGCTTGGGAGGCTCCGCGGGACTTTTATATGGCTACACCTTC
TRBV5-1	TRBJ2-3	many	.	CASSLGWSGPTGGDTQYF	TGCGCCAGCAGCTTGGGATGGTCGGGACCCACTGGGGGAGATACGCAGTATTTT
TRBV29-1	TRBJ1-4	.	.	CSAARQGIEKLFF	TGCAGCGCAGCACGGCAGGGTATTGAAAAACTGTTTTTT
TRBV20-1	TRBJ2-3	.	.	CSAREAVTDTQYF	TGCAGTGCTAGAGAGGCGGTAACAGATACGCAGTATTTT
TRBV29-1	TRBJ2-1	many	TRBD2	CSVDASGGYNEQFF	TGCAGCGTGGACGCTAGCGGGGGGTACAATGAGCAGTTCTTC
TRBV7-2	TRBJ1-4	few	TRBD1	CASSLPTGDNEKLFF	TGTGCCAGCAGCTTACCGACAGGGGATAATGAAAAACTGTTTTTT
TRBV3-1	TRBJ1-5	many	.	CASSQDLGQPQHF	TGTGCCAGCAGCCAAGATCTGGGGCAGCCCCAGCATTTT
TRBV11-2	TRBJ1-2	many	.	CASSSSTGSLYGYTF	TGTGCCAGCAGCTCCTCGACCGGGTCACTTTATGGCTACACCTTC
TRBV6-5	TRBJ1-2	.	.	CASSYFRGYGYTF	TGTGCCAGCAGTTACTTCCGAGGGTATGGCTACACCTTC
TRBV19	TRBJ1-1	few	TRBD1	CASTDHGTGNTEAFF	TGTGCCAGTACTGACCACGGGACAGGCAACACTGAAGCTTTCTTT
TRBV7-6	TRBJ2-3	.	.	CASRHYDTDTQYF	TGTGCCAGCAGGCATTACGATACAGATACGCAGTATTTT
TRBV5-1	TRBJ2-3	few	.	CASSLGNPTTGDTQYF	TGCGCCAGCAGCTTGGGCAACCCTACAACCGGAGATACGCAGTATTTT